The 22 T cell receptor beta chains below come from one sample, sequenced in a study of shared clonotypes between healthy human individuals. Some clones are missing from TCRdb's copy, which holds only in-frame ones; the method was immunoSEQ multiplex PCR. Among about 1.1 million clones listed, around 78% were seen once. Sequencing was performed on memory CD4+ T cells from PBMCs. Regarding subset: CD45RA-negative fraction. The receptors were sampled from a man aged 18 to 30 in good health. Some clones in this sample may be carry-over from other donors' samples.

V and J are TRBV7-3 and TRBJ2-3; 12 bases line up with TRBD2. Germline V gene lookup returns CDR1 SGHTA and CDR2 FQGTGA. CDR3 size: 19 residues. The V segment lost 2 bases and the J segment 5 bases; nucleotides outside the gene matches: 14. The CDR3 loop reads CASSLPTGLRLAGVDTQYF. The CDR3 region has the DNA TGTGCCAGCAGCTTACCGACCGGATTGAGACTAGCGGGAGTAGATACGCAGTATTTT.

This chain uses TRBV6-1 with TRBJ1-6; 7 nucleotides align to TRBD1. The CDR3 has 15 amino acids. V lost 11 bases to trimming and J lost 5 bases; unmatched junction nucleotides: 12. Germline V gene data show CDR1 as MNHNS and CDR2 as SASEGT. CDR3 in amino acids: CAQFRRQGNNSPLHF. CDR3 coding DNA: TGTGCCCAATTCCGCCGACAGGGCAATAATTCACCCCTCCACTTT.

A few counts support this clone. V gene TRBV5-4 combines with J gene TRBJ2-3; D ambiguous. The CDR3 is 13 residues long. Germline V gives CDR1 SGHNT, CDR2 YYREEE (reference sequence). The germline V and J ends were trimmed by 2 bases and 6 bases, with 10 bases remaining between them. The CDR3 sequence is CASSFYPVDTQYF. CDR3 DNA sequence: TGTGCCAGCAGCTTTTATCCAGTGGATACGCAGTATTTT. Full variable domain (outside the CDR3, taken from reference TRBV5-4 and TRBJ2-3): ETGVTQSPTHLIKTRGQQVTLRCSSQSGHNTVSWYQQALGQGPQFIFQYYREEENGRGNFPPRFSGLQFPNYSSELNVNALELDDSALYLCASSFYPVDTQYFGPGTRLTVL.

The rearrangement joins TRBV6-5 to TRBJ1-1; weak D call: TRBD1 (5 bases). Trimming shortened V by 6 bases and J by 6 bases, and 11 bases separated the two germline ends. Per germline, CDR1 MNHEY and CDR2 SVGAGI. CDR3 length equals 12 residues. The CDR3 loop is CASSQGSAEAFF. The CDR3 bases are TGTGCCAGCAGCCAGGGATCCGCTGAAGCTTTCTTT.

This sequence joins TRBV4-1 and TRBJ1-2; D remains ambiguous. V was pared by 0 bases and J by 4 bases, with 15 bases between. The CDR3 consists of 16 residues. CDR1 and CDR2 (germline): MGHRA, YSYEKL. DNA for the CDR3: TGCGCCAGCAGCCAAGATCCCCTTATAGTGGGCTATGGCTACACCTTC. It yields the protein CASSQDPLIVGYGYTF.

This rearrangement joins TRBV28 to TRBJ2-1, with TRBD2 matching 8 bases. Trimming at V came to 5 bases and at J to 6 bases, leaving 9 bases not matched to a gene. The V gene's germline CDR1 is MDHEN and CDR2 SYDVKM. The CDR3 is 15 residues long. The CDR3 nucleotides read TGTGCCAGCAGTGACGGGGGGGCAGCGGCCAATGAGCAGTTCTTC. This encodes CASSDGGAAANEQFF.

This chain links TRBV5-1 with TRBJ1-3, with D possibly TRBD1 on 5 matching bases. The CDR3 covers 16 residues. Germline values: CDR1 SGHRS, CDR2 YFSETQ. Trimming cost V 2 bases and J 0 bases, with 12 bases left between them. The CDR3 DNA is TGCGCCAGCAGCTTTGGGGCCGCAGTCTCTGGAAACACCATATATTTT. The encoded protein is CASSFGAAVSGNTIYF.

The chain couples TRBV28 to TRBJ2-5, with D unclear. The germline V gene has CDR1 MDHEN and CDR2 SYDVKM. The length of the CDR3 is 12 residues. V was clipped by 1 base and J by 13 bases, with 13 bases between them. In DNA, the CDR3 is TGTGCCAGCAGTTTATCGGGCCGTACGGGGTACTTC. Its translation: CASSLSGRTGYF.

The gene calls are TRBV5-8 and TRBJ1-5, with TRBD1 identical over 9 bases. The CDR3 is 16 residues long. Losses at the gene ends were 6 bases for V and 4 bases for J; bases not matched to a gene: 11. Germline V gives CDR1 SGHTS, CDR2 YDEGEE. The chain's CDR3 is CASTPTGGIRNQPQHF. The DNA of the CDR3 is TGTGCCAGCACCCCCACAGGGGGCATTAGGAATCAGCCCCAGCATTTT.

The chain couples TRBV30 to TRBJ1-1, with D perhaps matching TRBD1 (6 bases). This CDR3 comprises 13 residues. Between the trimmed V and J ends, which lost 5 bases and 4 bases, there was a span of 14 bases. Germline CDR1 GTSNPN, CDR2 SVGIG (reference sequence). CDR3 DNA sequence: TGTGCCTGGGGTACAGGGTCGGGCACTGAAGCTTTCTTT. Translation: CAWGTGSGTEAFF.

This clone was recorded many times. V is TRBV27 and J is TRBJ2-3, with TRBD1 identical over 10 bases. Looked up from germline, CDR1 is MNHEY and CDR2 is SMNVEV (reference sequence). The CDR3 is 17 residues long. After removal of 2 bases from V and 6 bases from J, the junction contained 11 bases not matched to a gene. CDR3 sequence: CASSLRTDRGLSDTQYF. CDR3 sequence (DNA): TGTGCCAGCAGTTTAAGGACCGACAGGGGGCTGTCGGATACGCAGTATTTT.

CDR3 nucleotides: TGTGCCAGCAGCCCGATATCCCCAAGACAGGGTTCGTACGAGCAGTACTTC. Its protein is CASSPISPRQGSYEQYF. J is TRBJ2-7 and V is TRBV7-8; 7 bases agree with TRBD1. Losses at the gene ends were 5 bases for V and 4 bases for J; bases not matched to a gene: 17. Germline lookup yields CDR1 SGHVS and CDR2 FQNEAQ. CDR3 length: 17 amino acids.

The chain uses TRBV7-6 and TRBJ2-1, with D uncertain. The CDR3 has 13 amino acids. Per the germline V gene, CDR1 is SGHVS and CDR2 is FNYEAQ. Trimming left V 1 base short and J 7 bases short, with 8 bases between. The CDR3 DNA reads TGTGCCAGCAGCTTAGGGGCCGCAAATGAGCAGTTCTTC. It yields the protein CASSLGAANEQFF.

The chain employs TRBV5-8 and TRBJ2-3, with TRBD2 matching 14 bases. CDR3 length equals 16 residues. The germline V gene encodes CDR1 SGHTS and CDR2 YDEGEE. V gave up 7 bases and J gave up 1 base; unmatched junction bases: 5. CDR3 coding DNA: TGTGCCAGCGGGGGACTAGCGGGAGTAGGCACAGATACGCAGTATTTT. Translating gives CASGGLAGVGTDTQYF.

The chain uses TRBV5-6 and TRBJ1-2; a weak D match, TRBD1 (6 bases). The CDR3 runs 17 residues. The V end was cut by 1 base, the J end by 0 bases, with 16 bases between. Germline CDR1 is SGHDT and CDR2 is YYEEEE. Written as DNA, the CDR3 is TGTGCCAGCAGCTTGCGACAGGTGACAAAAGCTAACTATGGCTACACCTTC. Its translation is CASSLRQVTKANYGYTF.

The chain joins TRBV19 to TRBJ2-5; D might be TRBD1 (5 bases). Trimming removed 3 bases at V and 4 bases at J, with 9 bases between. Germline assignment: CDR1 LNHDA and CDR2 SQIVND (reference sequence). CDR3 length equals 13 residues. The CDR3 here is CASSMSQGETQYF. DNA for the CDR3: TGTGCCAGTAGTATGAGTCAGGGAGAGACCCAGTACTTC.

The genes are TRBV5-1 and TRBJ2-3; no clear D. CDR1 is SGHRS, CDR2 YFSETQ, per germline. This CDR3 is built from 15 residues. Trimming pared 4 bases from V and 3 bases from J, leaving 15 bases between. The CDR3 sequence: CASSPSDPKTDTQYF. For the CDR3, the DNA is TGCGCCAGCAGCCCCTCGGACCCTAAGACAGATACGCAGTATTTT.

This clone was picked up many times. The rearrangement joins TRBV5-6 to TRBJ2-7; 9 bases line up with TRBD1. This CDR3 is built from 15 residues. Germline lookup yields CDR1 SGHDT and CDR2 YYEEEE. J was trimmed by 0 bases and V by 2 bases; bases with no gene match: 3. The DNA for the CDR3 is TGTGCCAGCAGCTTACAGGGGGCTCTCTCCTACGAGCAGTACTTC. Its protein product is CASSLQGALSYEQYF.

The chain is built from TRBV25-1 and TRBJ2-2; no firm D call. Per the germline V gene, CDR1 is MGHDK and CDR2 is SYGVNS. This CDR3 comprises 14 residues. Trimming pared 2 bases from V and 6 bases from J, leaving 10 bases between. The DNA of the CDR3 is TGTGCCAGCAGTGAACCTGACCTCCCCGGGGAGCTGTTTTTT. It specifies CASSEPDLPGELFF.

The chain carries TRBV5-4 and TRBJ1-2; possibly TRBD1 for D (5 bases). V was shortened by 1 base and J by 2 bases, with 6 bases between the two germline ends. The CDR3 totals 13 residues. Germline assignment: CDR1 SGHNT and CDR2 YYREEE (reference sequence). CDR3 in amino acids: CASSLRGNYGYTF. In DNA form, the CDR3 reads TGTGCCAGCAGCTTGCGGGGGAACTATGGCTACACCTTC. Filled out from reference TRBV5-4 and TRBJ1-2, the complete variable domain reads ETGVTQSPTHLIKTRGQQVTLRCSSQSGHNTVSWYQQALGQGPQFIFQYYREEENGRGNFPPRFSGLQFPNYSSELNVNALELDDSALYLCASSLRGNYGYTFGSGTRLTVV.

As concerns this clone: A much larger clone lies one base from this, so it may be a read error. Additional DNA sequences in this sample encode the identical CDR3. V gene TRBV7-2 combines with J gene TRBJ2-7; 9 bases map to TRBD2. V lost 2 bases and J lost 5; bases outside the gene matches: 1. This CDR3 contains 13 residues. From germline, CDR1 is SGHTA and CDR2 FQGNSA. The CDR3 sequence: CASSLLAGHEQYF. CDR3 sequence (DNA): TGTGCCAGCAGCTTACTAGCGGGGCACGAGCAGTACTTC.

The genes are TRBV10-2 and TRBJ2-7; 10 nucleotides agree with TRBD1. After removal of 10 bases from V and 9 bases from J, the junction contained 12 bases not matched to a gene. The CDR3 runs to 13 residues. Germline V lookup: CDR1 WSHSY, CDR2 SAAADI. CDR3 in DNA: TGCGCCACCAAACCGGGACAGGGGCGTGTGCAGTACTTC. It encodes CATKPGQGRVQYF.